A single sample is the source of the 26 T cell receptor beta chains below, sequenced in a study of cytomegalovirus exposure and HLA in healthy donors. 13 Jbeta primers and 60 Vbeta primers were used for the PCR. Profiled with immunoSEQ multiplex PCR; TCRdb holds only in-frame clones, not every one. The data hold about 130,000 clones, with roughly 70% observed a single time. Sequencing used PBMCs. The source of these receptors is a man aged 40-55 years in good health and CMV-seronegative.

This chain connects TRBV4-1 to TRBJ1-2; 9 bases are shared with TRBD1. CDR3 length: 16 residues. J was trimmed by 2 bases and V by 3 bases; bases with no gene match: 7. Germline V CDR1 and CDR2: MGHRA, YSYEKL. CDR3 protein: CASSQEGTGRNYGYTF. In DNA form, the CDR3 reads TGCGCCAGCAGCCAGGAAGGGACAGGGCGAAACTATGGCTACACCTTC.

The CDR3 nucleotides read TGTGCCAGCAGTTCCACCGGGACTAGGGAACCCTACGAGCAGTACTTC. Translating gives CASSSTGTREPYEQYF. V is TRBV6-5 and J is TRBJ2-7; 8 nucleotides match TRBD2. The V gene's germline CDR1 is MNHEY and CDR2 SVGAGI. Losses at the gene ends were 4 bases for V and 2 bases for J; bases not matched to a gene: 10. This CDR3 contains 16 residues.

The chain uses TRBV4-2 and TRBJ2-1; 13 positions match TRBD2. This CDR3 contains 16 residues. The J segment lost 9 bases and the V segment lost 3 bases, leaving 8 bases of the junction unmatched. CDR1 and CDR2 from the germline V gene are LGHNA and YNFKEQ. The CDR3 DNA is TGTGCCAGCAGCCATACTAGCGGGAGGGCCCTCGGTGAGCAGTTCTTC. Translation: CASSHTSGRALGEQFF.

The V and J genes are TRBV7-2 and TRBJ2-2; no clear D gene. Trimming pared 1 base from V and 2 bases from J, leaving 8 bases between. CDR1 is SGHTA, CDR2 FQGNSA, per germline. This CDR3 has 15 amino acids. CDR3 loop: CASSLVGPNTGELFF. CDR3 coding DNA: TGTGCCAGCAGCTTAGTCGGTCCAAACACCGGGGAGCTGTTTTTT.

This clone was counted only a few times. J is TRBJ2-1 and V is TRBV10-3, with 12 bases aligning to TRBD1. Germline V gene lookup returns CDR1 ENHRY and CDR2 SYGVKD. CDR3 size: 12 residues. In nucleotides, the CDR3 is TGTGCGGCGGGACAGGGGGCGAATGAGCAGTTCTTC. Residues: CAAGQGANEQFF.

This chain connects TRBV7-3 to TRBJ2-4, with D perhaps matching TRBD2 (5 bases). The CDR3 extends over 17 amino acids. The V gene lost 4 bases and the J gene lost 3 bases, with 19 bases spanning the gap. Germline CDR1 and CDR2: SGHTA and FQGTGA. CDR3 coding DNA: TGTGCCAGCAGCTCGGACCCACGGAGGTTAGTCAAAAACATTCAGTACTTC. Translated, it gives CASSSDPRRLVKNIQYF. The full variable domain, rest sourced from reference TRBV7-3 and TRBJ2-4, is GAGVSQTPSNKVTEKGKYVELRCDPISGHTALYWYRQSLGQGPEFLIYFQGTGAADDSGLPNDRFFAVRPEGSVSTLKIQRTERGDSAVYLCASSSDPRRLVKNIQYFGAGTRLSVL.

The chain links TRBV29-1 to TRBJ1-1; tentative D call: TRBD1 (5 bases). The V gene lost 7 bases and the J gene lost 5 bases, with 11 bases spanning the gap. The CDR3 spans 11 residues. Germline V gene data show CDR1 as SQVTM and CDR2 as ANQGSEA. Here the CDR3 reads CSAWGGTEAFF. CDR3 DNA sequence: TGCAGCGCCTGGGGGGGGACTGAAGCTTTCTTT. Filled out from reference TRBV29-1 and TRBJ1-1, the complete variable domain reads SAVISQKPSRDICQRGTSLTIQCQVDSQVTMMFWYRQQPGQSLTLIATANQGSEATYESGFVIDKFPISRPNLTFSTLTVSNMSPEDSSIYLCSAWGGTEAFFGQGTRLTVV.

The rearrangement links TRBV9 to TRBJ2-7, with 11 bases fitting TRBD2. After removal of 3 bases from V and 6 bases from J, the junction contained 11 bases not matched to a gene. CDR1 is SGDLS, CDR2 YYNGEE, per germline. The CDR3 length is 16 residues. CDR3 coding DNA: TGTGCCAGCAGCGCTAGCGGGGGGAAAAAGGGGGCCGAGCAGTACTTC. Translation gives CASSASGGKKGAEQYF.

The genes are TRBV6-6 and TRBJ2-7; D possibly corresponds to TRBD1 (5 bases). The CDR3 runs 15 residues. The germline CDR1 and CDR2 sequences are MNHNY and SVGAGI (reference sequence). Trimming took 2 bases from V and 7 from J, leaving 18 bases between them. CDR3 sequence: CASSYTSTASREQYF. DNA for the CDR3: TGTGCCAGCAGTTACACATCGACAGCTTCGCGGGAGCAGTACTTC.

This clone appeared a few times. The same CDR3 can be traced to other DNA sequences in this sample. The chain employs TRBV7-3 and TRBJ2-1, with 8 positions matching TRBD2. This CDR3 has 15 residues. The J segment lost 0 bases and the V segment lost 5 bases, leaving 3 bases of the junction unmatched. Looked up from germline, CDR1 is SGHTA and CDR2 is FQGTGA. The CDR3 region is CASSLGTSSYNEQFF. DNA of the CDR3: TGTGCCAGCAGCCTAGGGACTAGCTCCTACAATGAGCAGTTCTTC.

The J gene is TRBJ2-5, the V gene TRBV4-3; TRBD1 matches at 10 bases. The end of the DNA is better explained by TRBJ2-7, so the J call may be wrong. This CDR3 is built from 15 residues. CDR1 LGHNA and CDR2 YSLEER come from the germline V gene. This CDR3 reads CASSPRSDRGSEQYF. CDR3 bases: TGCGCCAGCAGCCCCCGGTCGGACAGGGGGTCCGAGCAGTACTTC.

The chain uses TRBV7-2 and TRBJ2-2; 8 positions match TRBD1. V shed 5 bases and J 5 bases; nucleotides not matched to a gene: 4. The CDR3 is 14 amino acids. Germline CDR1 is SGHTA and CDR2 is FQGNSA. DNA of the CDR3: TGTGCCAGCAGCCCCTACAGGGGGACCGGGGAGCTGTTTTTT. Amino acids: CASSPYRGTGELFF. Drawing the rest from reference TRBV7-2 and TRBJ2-2, the complete variable domain is GAGVSQSPSNKVTEKGKDVELRCDPISGHTALYWYRQSLGQGLEFLIYFQGNSAPDKSGLPSDRFSAERTGGSVSTLTIQRTQQEDSAVYLCASSPYRGTGELFFGEGSRLTVL.

The rearrangement links TRBV4-3 to TRBJ2-7; tentative D call: TRBD2 (5 bases). Trimming pared 0 bases from V and 0 bases from J, leaving 6 bases between. The CDR3 contains 14 residues. CDR1 is LGHNA, CDR2 YSLEER, per germline. CDR3: CASSQERGSYEQYF. The CDR3 DNA sequence: TGCGCCAGCAGCCAAGAACGGGGCTCCTACGAGCAGTACTTC.

V is TRBV7-2 and J is TRBJ1-5; D may be TRBD1 (5 bases). The CDR3 sequence is 14 residues long. V gave up 3 bases and J gave up 5 bases, with 11 bases separating them. The germline CDR1 and CDR2 sequences are SGHTA and FQGNSA. The CDR3 protein is CASSFLGRDQPQHF. The CDR3 DNA reads as TGTGCCAGCAGCTTTCTGGGCAGGGATCAGCCCCAGCATTTT.

V usage is TRBV11-2 and J usage is TRBJ1-2; D is unresolved. Germline V gene lookup returns CDR1 SGHAT and CDR2 FQNNGV. V was cut by 5 bases and J by 0 bases, with 19 bases left in between. The CDR3 is made up of 17 amino acids. In nucleotides, the CDR3 is TGTGCCAGCAGCCCCGGTGAGGGCAGGTTAGCTAACTATGGCTACACCTTC. This gives the protein CASSPGEGRLANYGYTF.

The V call is TRBV27, the J call TRBJ2-7; 7 bases match TRBD2. The CDR3 has 15 amino acids. CDR1 and CDR2 from the germline V gene are MNHEY and SMNVEV (reference sequence). Trimming cost V 2 bases and J 2 bases; bases outside gene matches: 6. In DNA form, the CDR3 reads TGTGCCAGCAGTTTAGGACTAGGATCCCCCTACGAGCAGTACTTC. Translating gives CASSLGLGSPYEQYF.

The chain uses TRBV30 and TRBJ1-2, with D possibly TRBD1 on 5 matching bases. Trimming shortened V by 5 bases and J by 4 bases, and 17 bases separated the two germline ends. This CDR3 spans 14 amino acids. CDR1 GTSNPN and CDR2 SVGIG come from the germline V gene (reference sequence). The CDR3 sequence is CAWETVRVGYGYTF. In DNA form, the CDR3 reads TGTGCCTGGGAGACAGTCAGGGTGGGCTATGGCTACACCTTC.

This chain links TRBV6-6 with TRBJ1-2; D perhaps matches TRBD1 (5 bases). The V gene lost 7 bases and the J gene lost 1 base, with 10 bases spanning the gap. This CDR3 comprises 13 residues. Germline V gives CDR1 MNHNY, CDR2 SVGAGI (reference sequence). The CDR3 region is CASNPQDNYGYTF. CDR3 bases: TGTGCCAGCAACCCACAGGATAACTATGGCTACACCTTC.

Here the CDR3 reads CASTLFGRELKTQYF. In DNA, the CDR3 is TGTGCCAGCACTCTCTTTGGGCGGGAGTTAAAGACCCAGTACTTC. The genes are TRBV11-2 and TRBJ2-5; 7 bases line up with TRBD2. This CDR3 has 15 residues. The germline gives CDR1 SGHAT, CDR2 FQNNGV. V lost 7 bases, J lost 6 bases, and 14 bases stayed unmatched.

The genes are TRBV29-1 and TRBJ1-2; TRBD1 matches at 8 bases. The CDR3 is made up of 16 amino acids. Germline lookup yields CDR1 SQVTM and CDR2 ANQGSEA. V lost 0 bases to trimming and J lost 4 bases; unmatched junction nucleotides: 10. The CDR3 coding sequence is TGCAGCGTTGAAGATGTCGGCAGGGGGCGCGGCTATGGCTACACCTTC. Residues: CSVEDVGRGRGYGYTF. Complete variable domain (other parts from reference TRBV29-1 and TRBJ1-2): SAVISQKPSRDICQRGTSLTIQCQVDSQVTMMFWYRQQPGQSLTLIATANQGSEATYESGFVIDKFPISRPNLTFSTLTVSNMSPEDSSIYLCSVEDVGRGRGYGYTFGSGTRLTVV.

The gene calls are TRBV28 and TRBJ2-5, with D possibly being TRBD1 (7 bases). The CDR3 extends over 16 amino acids. In germline, CDR1 is MDHEN, CDR2 SYDVKM. Trimming removed 5 bases at V and 2 bases at J, with 18 bases between. The DNA of the CDR3 is TGTGCCAGCAGTGGCGGGACAGCTCTACAACAAGAGACCCAGTACTTC. Translation gives CASSGGTALQQETQYF.

CDR3 sequence: CASRPGQGSGNTIYF. The DNA of the CDR3 is TGTGCCAGCAGACCGGGACAGGGGTCAGGAAACACCATATATTTT. The chain combines TRBV2 with TRBJ1-3; 10 positions match TRBD1. The V gene's germline CDR1 is SNHLY and CDR2 FYNNEI. This CDR3 has 15 residues. J gave up 4 bases and V 6 bases, and 6 bases lay outside the gene matches. Full variable domain (rest looked up from reference TRBV2 and TRBJ1-3): EPEVTQTPSHQVTQMGQEVILRCVPISNHLYFYWYRQILGQKVEFLVSFYNNEISEKSEIFDDQFSVERPDGSNFTLKIRSTKLEDSAMYFCASRPGQGSGNTIYFGEGSWLTVV.

This clone was picked up one time. The chain links TRBV7-2 to TRBJ2-1; maybe TRBD2 (5 bases). The ends were cut back, 5 bases at V and 8 bases at J, with 10 bases in the middle. Germline V gives CDR1 SGHTA, CDR2 FQGNSA. CDR3 length equals 12 residues. For the CDR3, the DNA is TGTGCCAGCAGCGGGCGGGTTTATGAGCAGTTCTTC. It is translated as CASSGRVYEQFF.

The rearrangement links TRBV11-3 to TRBJ2-7; D is uncertain. The CDR3 totals 14 residues. V was trimmed by 5 bases and J by 2 bases, leaving 13 bases between them. Germline CDR1 and CDR2: SGHNT and YENEEA. The CDR3 DNA reads as TGTGCCAGCAGCCTACCTAGGTCACCCTACGAGCAGTACTTC. This codes for CASSLPRSPYEQYF. Drawing the rest from reference TRBV11-3 and TRBJ2-7, the complete variable domain is EAGVVQSPRYKIIEKKQPVAFWCNPISGHNTLYWYLQNLGQGPELLIRYENEEAVDDSQLPKDRFSAERLKGVDSTLKIQPAELGDSAVYLCASSLPRSPYEQYFGPGTRLTVT.

This sequence joins TRBV19 and TRBJ2-1; TRBD2 aligns across 7 bases. V dropped 3 bases and J dropped 0; count of bases not matched to a gene: 2. The germline V gene has CDR1 LNHDA and CDR2 SQIVND (reference sequence). The CDR3 is 15 amino acids. CDR3: CASSMGGSSYNEQFF. In DNA form, the CDR3 reads TGTGCCAGTAGTATGGGCGGGAGCTCCTACAATGAGCAGTTCTTC.

This chain joins TRBV18 and TRBJ2-1; 8 nucleotides match TRBD2. The ends lost 0 bases at V and 1 base at J; junction bases unmatched: 11. The CDR3 is 19 amino acids. CDR1 is KGHSH and CDR2 is LQKENI in the germline V gene. The CDR3 protein is CASSPPRGGLRRSYNEQFF. In DNA form, the CDR3 reads TGTGCCAGCTCACCACCCCGGGGGGGTCTAAGAAGGTCCTACAATGAGCAGTTCTTC.